The 22 T cell receptor beta chains below were found in one sample sequenced in a study of blood T cell repertoires in COVID-19. The assay was immunoSEQ multiplex PCR, and TCRdb's table has in-frame clones only and misses some. The table has 100,000 to 150,000 clones, around 83% seen once; the top ten hold approximately 3.5%. What was sequenced was peripheral blood. The receptors stem from a woman older than 75 with COVID-19, enrolled during active disease.

The chain recombines TRBV5-1 with TRBJ2-2, with unresolved D. This CDR3 region has 13 residues. The germline CDR1 and CDR2 sequences are SGHRS and YFSETQ. V gave up 1 base and J gave up 4 bases, with 5 bases separating them. CDR3 coding DNA: TGCGCCAGCAGCTTGCCTCCCACCGGGGAGCTGTTTTTT. This encodes CASSLPPTGELFF.

The genes are TRBV27 and TRBJ2-1, with 7 bases matching TRBD2. This CDR3 contains 16 residues. Germline trimming cut 0 bases from V and 5 bases from J; bases unmatched to any gene: 7. Germline lookup yields CDR1 MNHEY and CDR2 SMNVEV (reference sequence). The CDR3 nucleotides read TGTGCCAGCAGTTTATCAGAGGGAGGGTGGAACAATGAGCAGTTCTTC. Protein sequence: CASSLSEGGWNNEQFF.

The chain has TRBV19 and TRBJ2-3; D not certain. Trimming took off 3 bases at V and 1 base at J, with 11 bases between the two ends. Germline V lookup: CDR1 LNHDA, CDR2 SQIVND (reference sequence). The CDR3 totals 15 residues. CDR3 nucleotides: TGTGCCAGTAGTATCTCCGGGTTTGGCACAGATACGCAGTATTTT. It is translated as CASSISGFGTDTQYF.

The genes are TRBV28 and TRBJ2-3; TRBD1 matches at 10 bases. Germline CDR1 is MDHEN and CDR2 is SYDVKM. Trimming took 7 bases from V and 1 from J; bases not matched to a gene: 8. CDR3 length equals 16 residues. CDR3 nucleotides: TGTGCCAGCACCTACGGGACAGGGGCCCGCACAGATACGCAGTATTTT. It yields the protein CASTYGTGARTDTQYF.

The table lists this clone with a few counts. The chain employs TRBV6-5 and TRBJ2-7, with D possibly being TRBD2 (6 bases). Trimming shortened V by 6 bases and J by 3 bases, and 9 bases separated the two germline ends. Germline CDR1 is MNHEY and CDR2 is SVGAGI. This CDR3 is 12 amino acids long. CDR3 amino acids: CASSGSYYEQYF. CDR3 sequence (DNA): TGTGCCAGCAGCGGGAGTTACTACGAGCAGTACTTC.

V and J are TRBV11-3 and TRBJ2-1; 8 bases fit TRBD2. The V gene end was trimmed by 5 bases and the J gene end by 9 bases; junction bases not matched to a gene: 6. Looked up from germline, CDR1 is SGHNT and CDR2 is YENEEA. The CDR3 is made up of 13 amino acids. CDR3 sequence: CASSIGGGLEQFF. The CDR3 nucleotides are TGTGCCAGCAGCATAGGCGGGGGGCTTGAGCAGTTCTTC.

This clone appeared a single time. This rearrangement joins TRBV19 to TRBJ1-6, with D possibly being TRBD1 (5 bases). Per germline, CDR1 LNHDA and CDR2 SQIVND (reference sequence). Trimming cost V 4 bases and J 6 bases, with 13 bases left between them. This CDR3 region has 15 residues. The CDR3: CASSRADRSNSPLHF. In DNA form, the CDR3 reads TGTGCCAGTAGTAGAGCTGACAGAAGTAATTCACCCCTCCACTTT. The full variable domain, rest sourced from reference TRBV19 and TRBJ1-6, is DGGITQSPKYLFRKEGQNVTLSCEQNLNHDAMYWYRQDPGQGLRLIYYSQIVNDFQKGDIAEGYSVSREKKESFPLTVTSAQKNPTAFYLCASSRADRSNSPLHFGNGTRLTVT.

The V gene is TRBV29-1, the J gene TRBJ2-1; 7 nucleotides align to TRBD2. Per germline, CDR1 SQVTM and CDR2 ANQGSEA. V dropped 4 bases and J dropped 8; count of bases not matched to a gene: 11. The CDR3 totals 14 residues. The CDR3 loop reads CSVALGHRGDEQFF. CDR3 coding DNA: TGCAGCGTTGCTTTAGGGCATCGGGGGGATGAGCAGTTCTTC.

The chain employs TRBV6-5 and TRBJ2-3; 11 positions agree with TRBD1. Germline CDR1 MNHEY, CDR2 SVGAGI. CDR3 length: 15 residues. J gave up 4 bases and V 6 bases, and 6 bases lay outside the gene matches. The CDR3 loop is CASSEGQGVSDTQYF. CDR3 nucleotides: TGTGCCAGCAGCGAGGGACAGGGGGTTTCAGATACGCAGTATTTT.

The table lists this clone with a count of one. This chain joins TRBV19 and TRBJ1-2; a weak D match, TRBD1 (5 bases). The germline V gene encodes CDR1 LNHDA and CDR2 SQIVND (reference sequence). The CDR3 runs 12 residues. V shed 9 bases and J shed 4 bases, with 12 bases lying between them. The CDR3 region is CASRGRFYGYTF. CDR3 sequence (DNA): TGTGCCAGCCGGGGGAGGTTCTATGGCTACACCTTC.

The chain couples TRBV14 to TRBJ2-2; possible D gene TRBD2, 5 bases. Germline V gives CDR1 SGHDN, CDR2 FVKESK. The CDR3 sequence is 14 residues long. V was shortened by 6 bases and J by 1 base, with 9 bases between the two germline ends. The CDR3 sequence is CASSLAENTGELFF. Written as DNA, the CDR3 is TGTGCCAGCAGTCTAGCCGAGAACACCGGGGAGCTGTTTTTT.

This clone has more than one count but fewer than ten. The J gene is TRBJ2-7, the V gene TRBV19, with a possible D match to TRBD1 (6 bases). Germline V gives CDR1 LNHDA, CDR2 SQIVND (reference sequence). CDR3 length equals 14 residues. Trimming pared 3 bases from V and 2 bases from J, leaving 11 bases between. CDR3 amino acids: CASSISGTTYEQYF. Here the CDR3 DNA reads TGTGCCAGTAGTATCTCCGGGACAACCTACGAGCAGTACTTC.

This clone has only a few counts. The chain combines TRBV15 with TRBJ2-7, with a tentative D call TRBD2 (5 bases). This CDR3 comprises 17 residues. Germline V gene lookup returns CDR1 LNHNV and CDR2 YYDKDF (reference sequence). V was cut by 4 bases and J by 5 bases, with 24 bases left in between. This CDR3 reads CATSTDAFGRSGNEQYF. The CDR3 nucleotides read TGTGCCACCAGCACCGACGCTTTTGGACGGTCCGGGAACGAGCAGTACTTC.

V gene TRBV2 combines with J gene TRBJ2-1; the match to TRBD1 covers 9 bases. V trimming: 4 bases; J trimming: 7 bases; junction bases outside the gene matches: 11. The CDR3 is 16 amino acids. Germline V lookup: CDR1 SNHLY, CDR2 FYNNEI. CDR3 residues: CASSGLPTTGGNEQFF. CDR3 DNA sequence: TGTGCCAGCAGTGGACTTCCTACGACAGGGGGAAATGAGCAGTTCTTC.

Only one count was recorded for this clone. V usage is TRBV4-3 and J usage is TRBJ2-6, with D tentatively TRBD2 (5 bases). Germline loops: CDR1 LGHNA, CDR2 YSLEER. The CDR3 runs to 15 residues. V lost 4 bases and J lost 4, with 11 bases in between. CDR3 region: CASSPARRGANVLTF. The CDR3 DNA reads TGCGCCAGCAGCCCAGCAAGGAGGGGGGCCAACGTCCTGACTTTC.

Only a few counts were recorded for this clone. The rearrangement links TRBV7-2 to TRBJ2-7, with TRBD2 matching over 12 bases. The CDR3 loop spans 14 amino acids. The trim removed 8 bases at V and 7 bases at J, leaving 9 bases unmatched. Germline assignment: CDR1 SGHTA and CDR2 FQGNSA. CDR3 in DNA: TGTGCCAGCGGGCTAGCGGGAGGGCCGGGGGAGCAGTACTTC. Encoded protein: CASGLAGGPGEQYF.

The chain is built from TRBV15 and TRBJ2-3, with 10 bases that match TRBD2. The CDR3 covers 18 residues. The V gene end was trimmed by 1 base and the J gene end by 6 bases; junction bases not matched to a gene: 13. The germline gives CDR1 LNHNV, CDR2 YYDKDF (reference sequence). This chain's CDR3 is CATSRGLRLAGEADTQYF. The CDR3 nucleotides read TGTGCCACCAGCAGAGGATTAAGGCTAGCGGGAGAGGCGGATACGCAGTATTTT. Together with reference TRBV15 and TRBJ2-3, the CDR3 gives the full variable domain: DAMVIQNPRYQVTQFGKPVTLSCSQTLNHNVMYWYQQKSSQAPKLLFHYYDKDFNNEADTPDNFQSRRPNTSFCFLDIRSPGLGDTAMYLCATSRGLRLAGEADTQYFGPGTRLTVL.

The chain links TRBV14 to TRBJ1-4, with TRBD1 matching 10 bases. Unmatched junction bases numbered 3, after V lost 5 bases and J lost 3 bases. Germline values: CDR1 SGHDN, CDR2 FVKESK. CDR3 length: 15 amino acids. The CDR3: CASSRTGGPNEKLFF. CDR3 bases: TGTGCCAGCAGCAGGACAGGGGGACCTAATGAAAAACTGTTTTTT.

This clone was picked up one time. The V and J genes are TRBV28 and TRBJ1-2, with D tentatively TRBD1 (5 bases). V lost 3 bases, J lost 2 bases, and 7 bases lay in between. The CDR3 covers 13 residues. The germline V gene has CDR1 MDHEN and CDR2 SYDVKM. CDR3 region: CASSFGANYGYTF. Written as DNA, the CDR3 is TGTGCCAGCAGTTTTGGGGCGAACTATGGCTACACCTTC.

In regard to this clone: This sample includes further DNA sequences coding for the same CDR3. The chain has TRBV7-6 and TRBJ2-7; TRBD2 might be the D (6 bases). V shed 5 bases and J shed 0 bases, with 14 bases lying between them. This CDR3 has 15 residues. Germline V gene sequence: CDR1 SGHVS, CDR2 FNYEAQ. The CDR3 region is CASSPRAGSSYEQYF. DNA of the CDR3: TGTGCCAGCAGCCCGAGGGCGGGAAGCTCCTACGAGCAGTACTTC. The full variable domain, rest sourced from reference TRBV7-6 and TRBJ2-7, is GAGVSQSPRYKVTKRGQDVALRCDPISGHVSLYWYRQALGQGPEFLTYFNYEAQQDKSGLPNDRFSAERPEGSISTLTIQRTEQRDSAMYRCASSPRAGSSYEQYFGPGTRLTVT.

The chain links TRBV4-2 to TRBJ2-3, with a possible D match to TRBD2 (5 bases). This CDR3 region has 15 residues. Germline loops: CDR1 LGHNA, CDR2 YNFKEQ. The V end was cut by 0 bases, the J end by 8 bases, with 15 bases between. CDR3 coding DNA: TGTGCCAGCAGCCAAGATTTGGGAGAGATGGGTACGCAGTATTTT. This translates into CASSQDLGEMGTQYF.

This sequence joins TRBV27 and TRBJ2-1; 8 bases agree with TRBD2. Germline CDR1 is MNHEY and CDR2 is SMNVEV (reference sequence). V dropped 1 base and J dropped 4; count of bases not matched to a gene: 9. The CDR3 loop spans 17 amino acids. CDR3 amino acids: CASSLYSAGASYNEQFF. The CDR3 bases are TGTGCCAGCAGTTTATATTCAGCGGGAGCGTCATACAATGAGCAGTTCTTC.